This TCR beta chain was identified in a study of cytotoxic CD8 clonotypes in ibrutinib-treated CLL. The overall study: By median 68 months, approximately 12 had progressed and around 15 stayed remitted; responses had been 2 complete and approximately 24 partial.

The germline V and J ends were trimmed by 1 base and 7 bases, with 5 bases remaining between them. CDR3 size: 12 residues. CDR1 is SGHAT, CDR2 FQNNGV, per germline. Method: immunoSEQ multiplex PCR; TCRdb's copy keeps in-frame clones and lacks some. In the table there are about 300,000 clones, 65% to 85% of which are singletons. This receptor was taken from a human donor with chronic lymphocytic leukemia. The chain is built from TRBV11-2 and TRBJ2-1; D is unresolved. The sequencing here drew on PBMCs, taken at disease progression, from a patient treated with ibrutinib. CDR3 bases: TGTGCCAGCAGCTTAGCGCAAAATGAGCAGTTCTTC. It yields the protein CASSLAQNEQFF.